This T cell receptor beta chain was captured by sequencing in a study of T-cell memory formation after mild COVID-19. For the study at large: Among the donors, TCR clusters were largely specific to each donor. General study findings and limits: Contracting CD4+ clones lay largely in CM and EM, with CD8+ ones residing in EMRA.

This clonotype has more than one count but fewer than ten. Its matching antigen is unknown. The authors produced TCR alpha and TCR beta cDNA libraries with sample barcodes and UMIs by 5'RACE using constant-segment primers. In TCRdb, the 5' RACE reads were re-called with MiXCR into one record per CDR3 protein. The sample carries a few hundred thousand distinct CDR3 sequences, over 11% recorded once. This TCR derives from a man aged 18 to 30 who had mild COVID-19 (a few samples of this study predate the infection). Cell type and time point are not known. The sample comprised PBMCs or a T cell subset sorted from them (not recorded which).

The CDR3 DNA reads TGCGCCAGCAGCCAAGATGGGAATCCGAAAGCTTTCTTT. This encodes CASSQDGNPKAFF. V is TRBV4-3 and J is TRBJ1-1, with D unclear. Trimming removed 0 bases from V and 9 bases from J, with 11 bases in between. This CDR3 is 13 amino acids long. Germline CDR1 LGHNA, CDR2 YSLEER.